The rows below give T cell receptor beta chains drawn from one sample of a study of cytomegalovirus exposure and HLA in healthy donors. Only in-frame clones appear in the TCRdb table, and some are missing; sequencing was by immunoSEQ multiplex PCR. The top ten clones hold roughly 15% of a sample with 90,000 to 110,000 clones, about an eighth of them seen once. Sequencing used PBMCs. The receptor source for this set is a man aged 35 to 55 in good health and CMV-seropositive. Both conserved end residues are part of each CDR3. The D gene is left open where the match is weak. Clone size is not always given. Where it is, it says once, few, many or a class for expanded clones.

j_gene: TRBJ2-1; d_gene: .; v_gene: TRBV2; abundance: .; CDR3aa: CASSGGLKRYNEQFF; CDR3nt: TGTGCCAGCAGTGGTGGACTTAAGAGGTACAATGAGCAGTTCTTC
j_gene: TRBJ2-1; d_gene: TRBD2; v_gene: TRBV7-9; abundance: .; CDR3aa: CASSFGSGSVEQFF; CDR3nt: TGTGCCAGCAGCTTCGGTAGCGGGAGTGTGGAGCAGTTCTTC
j_gene: TRBJ1-4; d_gene: .; v_gene: TRBV2; abundance: few; CDR3aa: CASRANRGEKLFF; CDR3nt: TGTGCCAGCAGGGCAAATCGGGGTGAAAAACTGTTTTTT
j_gene: TRBJ2-7; d_gene: TRBD1; v_gene: TRBV19; abundance: .; CDR3aa: CASSPGQGSSYEQYF; CDR3nt: TGTGCCAGTAGTCCGGGACAGGGAAGCTCCTACGAGCAGTACTTC
j_gene: TRBJ2-2; d_gene: TRBD2; v_gene: TRBV30; abundance: few; CDR3aa: CAWNYGLAGGPGGTGELFF; CDR3nt: TGTGCCTGGAACTACGGACTAGCGGGAGGGCCAGGTGGGACCGGGGAGCTGTTTTTT
j_gene: TRBJ2-1; d_gene: .; v_gene: TRBV5-4; abundance: .; CDR3aa: CASSPDSPGYNEQFF; CDR3nt: TGTGCCAGCAGCCCGGACTCACCAGGCTACAATGAGCAGTTCTTC
j_gene: TRBJ2-5; d_gene: TRBD1; v_gene: TRBV30; abundance: few; CDR3aa: CAWSVQGGWETQYF; CDR3nt: TGTGCCTGGAGTGTACAAGGGGGCTGGGAGACCCAGTACTTC
j_gene: TRBJ1-5; d_gene: TRBD1; v_gene: TRBV5-8; abundance: .; CDR3aa: CASSLVATGGDQPQHF; CDR3nt: TGTGCCAGCAGCTTGGTTGCGACAGGGGGAGATCAGCCCCAGCATTTT
j_gene: TRBJ2-1; d_gene: .; v_gene: TRBV5-6; abundance: .; CDR3aa: CASSSSRRADLSSYNEQFF; CDR3nt: TGTGCCAGCAGCTCGTCTAGGCGAGCAGACCTAAGCTCCTACAATGAGCAGTTCTTC
j_gene: TRBJ2-1; d_gene: TRBD2; v_gene: TRBV2; abundance: few; CDR3aa: CASSPGLAGEWDEQFF; CDR3nt: TGTGCCAGCAGTCCGGGCCTAGCGGGAGAGTGGGATGAGCAGTTCTTC
j_gene: TRBJ1-2; d_gene: .; v_gene: TRBV20-1; abundance: few; CDR3aa: CSALPYGYTF; CDR3nt: TGCAGTGCTCTCCCCTATGGCTACACCTTC
j_gene: TRBJ2-7; d_gene: TRBD2; v_gene: TRBV2; abundance: .; CDR3aa: CASSEASVAGDIEQYF; CDR3nt: TGTGCCAGCAGTGAAGCTTCGGTAGCGGGAGATATCGAGCAGTACTTC
j_gene: TRBJ2-2; d_gene: TRBD1; v_gene: TRBV7-9; abundance: .; CDR3aa: CASSPGQGNTGELFF; CDR3nt: TGTGCCAGCAGCCCCGGACAGGGAAACACCGGGGAGCTGTTTTTT
j_gene: TRBJ1-3; d_gene: .; v_gene: TRBV29-1; abundance: .; CDR3aa: CSVELGNTIYF; CDR3nt: TGCAGCGTTGAACTTGGAAACACCATATATTTT
j_gene: TRBJ2-7; d_gene: .; v_gene: TRBV5-4; abundance: .; CDR3aa: CASSLDRSSYEQYF; CDR3nt: TGTGCCAGCAGCTTGGACAGGAGCTCCTACGAGCAGTACTTC
j_gene: TRBJ2-1; d_gene: TRBD2; v_gene: TRBV29-1; abundance: .; CDR3aa: CSAGTSGAGNEQFF; CDR3nt: TGCAGCGCAGGGACTAGCGGGGCGGGCAATGAGCAGTTCTTC
j_gene: TRBJ2-1; d_gene: TRBD2; v_gene: TRBV5-1; abundance: .; CDR3aa: CASSLSGLAGEVGQFF; CDR3nt: TGCGCCAGCAGCCTCTCGGGACTAGCGGGAGAAGTAGGGCAGTTCTTC
j_gene: TRBJ2-1; d_gene: TRBD2; v_gene: TRBV7-2; abundance: few; CDR3aa: CASSQRVGVAGNNEQFF; CDR3nt: TGTGCCAGCAGCCAAAGGGTCGGTGTAGCGGGGAACAATGAGCAGTTCTTC
j_gene: TRBJ2-1; d_gene: .; v_gene: TRBV9; abundance: few; CDR3aa: CASSVYSEPAYNEQFF; CDR3nt: TGTGCCAGCAGCGTATACTCTGAGCCCGCATACAATGAGCAGTTCTTC
j_gene: TRBJ1-2; d_gene: TRBD1; v_gene: TRBV14; abundance: few; CDR3aa: CASSQQGAGYGYTF; CDR3nt: TGTGCCAGCAGCCAGCAGGGGGCCGGCTATGGCTACACCTTC
j_gene: TRBJ1-3; d_gene: TRBD1; v_gene: TRBV6-5; abundance: .; CDR3aa: CASRGQGNTIYF; CDR3nt: TGTGCCAGCAGGGGACAGGGAAACACCATATATTTT
j_gene: TRBJ2-6; d_gene: .; v_gene: TRBV5-1; abundance: few; CDR3aa: CASSPGHGANVLTF; CDR3nt: TGCGCCAGCAGCCCTGGACATGGGGCCAACGTCCTGACTTTC
j_gene: TRBJ1-4; d_gene: .; v_gene: TRBV27; abundance: few; CDR3aa: CASSLSGAGNEKLFF; CDR3nt: TGTGCCAGCAGTTTATCCGGGGCGGGGAATGAAAAACTGTTTTTT
j_gene: TRBJ1-4; d_gene: .; v_gene: TRBV10-3; abundance: few; CDR3aa: CASQQRGGSNEKLFF; CDR3nt: TGTGCCAGCCAACAACGAGGGGGTAGTAATGAAAAACTGTTTTTT
j_gene: TRBJ1-1; d_gene: .; v_gene: TRBV2; abundance: .; CDR3aa: CASSGQTEAFF; CDR3nt: TGTGCCAGCAGTGGACAGACAGAAGCTTTCTTT
j_gene: TRBJ2-2; d_gene: TRBD1; v_gene: TRBV7-7; abundance: few; CDR3aa: CASSSRGTGPGELFF; CDR3nt: TGTGCTAGCAGCTCCCGGGGGACAGGGCCCGGGGAGCTGTTTTTT
j_gene: TRBJ1-2; d_gene: TRBD1; v_gene: TRBV6-1; abundance: few; CDR3aa: CASSLTGSGYTF; CDR3nt: TGTGCCAGCAGTCTGACAGGGAGCGGCTACACCTTC
j_gene: TRBJ2-7; d_gene: TRBD1; v_gene: TRBV9; abundance: .; CDR3aa: CASSVGLGQGVSYEQYF; CDR3nt: TGTGCCAGCAGCGTAGGGCTAGGACAGGGGGTCTCCTACGAGCAGTACTTC
j_gene: TRBJ1-1; d_gene: .; v_gene: TRBV30; abundance: .; CDR3aa: CAWSVNRNTEAFF; CDR3nt: TGTGCCTGGAGTGTAAACAGGAACACTGAAGCTTTCTTT
j_gene: TRBJ1-1; d_gene: .; v_gene: TRBV5-1; abundance: .; CDR3aa: CASTSRGEAFF; CDR3nt: TGCGCCAGCACCTCGCGGGGAGAAGCTTTCTTT
j_gene: TRBJ2-3; d_gene: TRBD2; v_gene: TRBV19; abundance: few; CDR3aa: CASSTSGGTDTQYF; CDR3nt: TGTGCCAGTAGTACTAGCGGGGGCACAGATACGCAGTATTTT